This entry features one TCR beta chain sequence. Its matching antigen is unknown. The CDR3 runs to 16 residues. After removal of 3 bases from V and 4 bases from J, the junction contained 8 bases not matched to a gene. From germline, CDR1 is SGHRS and CDR2 YFSETQ. After template switching added a universal primer site, the resulting cDNA carried unique molecular identifiers. One entry per CDR3 protein, called by TCRdb with MiXCR from the 5' RACE reads. The sample includes around 1.7 million distinct CDR3 sequences, 25% to 35% of them seen just once. The sample originates from a study of identical twins. Study-wide results and limits: Excess low generation probability was seen in twin-shared out-of-frame alpha sequences.

The sequencing sample was made of cord blood. This chain links TRBV5-1 with TRBJ2-1; 9 nucleotides line up with TRBD2. The TCR originated in a newborn girl in good health. DNA of the CDR3: TGCGCCAGCAGCTACTCAGCGGGGGGCTTTTACAATGAGCAGTTCTTC. Amino acids: CASSYSAGGFYNEQFF. Full variable domain (outside the CDR3, taken from reference TRBV5-1 and TRBJ2-1): KAGVTQTPRYLIKTRGQQVTLSCSPISGHRSVSWYQQTPGQGLQFLFEYFSETQRNKGNFPGRFSGRQFSNSRSEMNVSTLELGDSALYLCASSYSAGGFYNEQFFGPGTRLTVL.